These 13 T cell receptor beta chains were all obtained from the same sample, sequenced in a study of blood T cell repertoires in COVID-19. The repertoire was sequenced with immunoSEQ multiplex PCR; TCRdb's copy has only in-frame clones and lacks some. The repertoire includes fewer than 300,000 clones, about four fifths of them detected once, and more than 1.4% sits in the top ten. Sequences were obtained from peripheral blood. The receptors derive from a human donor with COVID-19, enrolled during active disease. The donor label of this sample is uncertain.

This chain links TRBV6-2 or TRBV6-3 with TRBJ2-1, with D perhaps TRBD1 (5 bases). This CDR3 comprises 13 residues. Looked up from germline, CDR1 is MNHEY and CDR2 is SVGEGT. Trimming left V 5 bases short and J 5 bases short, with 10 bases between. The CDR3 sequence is CASSTTDHNEQFF. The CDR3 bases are TGTGCCAGCAGTACGACAGACCACAATGAGCAGTTCTTC.

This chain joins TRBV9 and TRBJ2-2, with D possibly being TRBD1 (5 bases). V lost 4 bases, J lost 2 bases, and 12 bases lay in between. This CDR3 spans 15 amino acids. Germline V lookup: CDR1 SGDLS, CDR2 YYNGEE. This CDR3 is CASSPRQYNTGELFF. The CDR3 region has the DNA TGTGCCAGCAGCCCGCGACAGTACAACACCGGGGAGCTGTTTTTT.

The CDR3 DNA reads TGTGCCAGCAGCGTAGACGGACAGGGGTACACTGAAGCTTTCTTT. It is translated as CASSVDGQGYTEAFF. The chain couples TRBV9 to TRBJ1-1; 9 bases line up with TRBD1. The CDR3 has 15 amino acids. J gave up 3 bases and V 0 bases, and 3 bases lay outside the gene matches. Germline CDR1 is SGDLS and CDR2 is YYNGEE. Filled out from reference TRBV9 and TRBJ1-1, the complete variable domain reads DSGVTQTPKHLITATGQRVTLRCSPRSGDLSVYWYQQSLDQGLQFLIQYYNGEERAKGNILERFSAQQFPDLHSELNLSSLELGDSALYFCASSVDGQGYTEAFFGQGTRLTVV.

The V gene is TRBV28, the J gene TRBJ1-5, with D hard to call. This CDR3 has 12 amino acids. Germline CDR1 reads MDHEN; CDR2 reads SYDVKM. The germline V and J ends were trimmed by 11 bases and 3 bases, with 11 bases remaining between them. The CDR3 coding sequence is TGTGCCTCCCGGGGTAACAATCAGCCCCAGCATTTT. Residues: CASRGNNQPQHF.

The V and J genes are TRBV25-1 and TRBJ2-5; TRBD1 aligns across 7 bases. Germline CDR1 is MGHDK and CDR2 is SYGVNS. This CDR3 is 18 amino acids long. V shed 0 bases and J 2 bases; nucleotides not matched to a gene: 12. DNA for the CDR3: TGTGCCAGCAGTGAATATCTGCCCCTCGAGACAGGGCAAGAGACCCAGTACTTC. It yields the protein CASSEYLPLETGQETQYF.

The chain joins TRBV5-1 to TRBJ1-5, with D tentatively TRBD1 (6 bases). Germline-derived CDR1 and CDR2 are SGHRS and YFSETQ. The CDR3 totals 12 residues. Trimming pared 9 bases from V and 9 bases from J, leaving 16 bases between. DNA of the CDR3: TGCGCCAACCCGTACAGGGTCGGGCCCCAGCATTTT. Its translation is CANPYRVGPQHF.

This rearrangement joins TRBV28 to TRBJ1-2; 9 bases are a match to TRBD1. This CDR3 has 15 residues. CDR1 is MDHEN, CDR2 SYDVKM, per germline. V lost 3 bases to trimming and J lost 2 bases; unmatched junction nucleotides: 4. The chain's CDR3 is CASSFGGTGNYGYTF. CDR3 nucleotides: TGTGCCAGCAGTTTTGGAGGGACAGGGAACTATGGCTACACCTTC.

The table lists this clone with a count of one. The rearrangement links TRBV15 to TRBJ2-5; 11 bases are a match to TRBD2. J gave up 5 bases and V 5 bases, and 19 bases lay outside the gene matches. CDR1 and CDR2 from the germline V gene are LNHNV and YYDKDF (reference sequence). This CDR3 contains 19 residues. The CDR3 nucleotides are TGTGCCACCAGCCCACGAGGGGCATTAACTAGCGGGAGTTTGGAGACCCAGTACTTC. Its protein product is CATSPRGALTSGSLETQYF. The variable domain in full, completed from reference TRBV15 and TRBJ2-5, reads DAMVIQNPRYQVTQFGKPVTLSCSQTLNHNVMYWYQQKSSQAPKLLFHYYDKDFNNEADTPDNFQSRRPNTSFCFLDIRSPGLGDTAMYLCATSPRGALTSGSLETQYFGPGTRLLVL.

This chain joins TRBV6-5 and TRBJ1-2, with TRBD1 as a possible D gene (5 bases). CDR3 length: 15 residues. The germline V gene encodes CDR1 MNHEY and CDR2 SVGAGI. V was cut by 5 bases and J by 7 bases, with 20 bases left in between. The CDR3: CASSRTIRQKAGYTF. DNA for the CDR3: TGTGCCAGCAGTAGAACCATCAGACAGAAGGCTGGCTACACCTTC.

The CDR3 DNA sequence: TGTGCCAGCAGCTTAAACCCGAGCTACCAAGAGACCCAGTACTTC. Translation: CASSLNPSYQETQYF. The V call is TRBV7-3, the J call TRBJ2-5; the D is unclear. V dropped 1 base and J dropped 0 bases, with 9 bases sitting between them. The CDR3 is made up of 15 amino acids. Germline loops: CDR1 SGHTA, CDR2 FQGTGA.

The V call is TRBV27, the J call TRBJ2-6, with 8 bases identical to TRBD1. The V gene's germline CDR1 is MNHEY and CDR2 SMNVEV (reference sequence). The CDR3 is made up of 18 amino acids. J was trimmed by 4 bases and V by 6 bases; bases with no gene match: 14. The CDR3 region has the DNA TGTGCCAGCAGCGAGGGGCCGGGACAGGCTTCCGGGGCCAACGTCCTGACTTTC. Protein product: CASSEGPGQASGANVLTF.

The CDR3 DNA sequence: TGTGCCAGCAGTGACCTACAGGGCTCCTACGAGCAGTACTTC. Translating gives CASSDLQGSYEQYF. V gene TRBV6-1 combines with J gene TRBJ2-7; tentatively, D is TRBD1 (6 bases). The V gene's germline CDR1 is MNHNS and CDR2 SASEGT. The CDR3 is 14 residues long. The V gene lost 3 bases and the J gene lost 0 bases, with 9 bases spanning the gap.

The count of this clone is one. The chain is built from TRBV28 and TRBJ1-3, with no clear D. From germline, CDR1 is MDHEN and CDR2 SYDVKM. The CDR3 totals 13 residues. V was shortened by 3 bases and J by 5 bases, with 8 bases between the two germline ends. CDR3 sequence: CASSLGSRNTIYF. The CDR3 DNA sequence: TGTGCCAGCAGTTTGGGCAGTAGAAACACCATATATTTT.